Below, 20 T cell receptor beta chains from the same sample are listed, as sequenced in a study of cytomegalovirus exposure and HLA in healthy donors. The PCR was carried out with 60 Vbeta primers and 13 Jbeta primers. Method: immunoSEQ multiplex PCR; TCRdb's copy keeps in-frame clones and lacks some. The sample consists of about 120,000 clones, over 75% of them appearing once. Sequenced sample: PBMCs. The receptors were gathered from a woman under 30 in good health and CMV-seronegative.

The chain uses TRBV5-1 and TRBJ2-1; 8 bases map to TRBD1. J was trimmed by 2 bases and V by 5 bases; bases with no gene match: 3. The CDR3 loop spans 14 amino acids. Germline CDR1 and CDR2: SGHRS and YFSETQ. CDR3 nucleotides: TGCGCCAGCAGATCAGGGGGCCCCTACAATGAGCAGTTCTTC. Translated, it gives CASRSGGPYNEQFF.

The chain combines TRBV7-3 with TRBJ1-2; possible D gene TRBD1, 6 bases. Germline V gives CDR1 SGHTA, CDR2 FQGTGA. V lost 1 base and J lost 2, with 20 bases in between. The CDR3 is 18 amino acids. In DNA form, the CDR3 reads TGTGCCAGCAGCTTAAAGGGGGGGGGCATCGGAGAGAACTATGGCTACACCTTC. This gives the protein CASSLKGGGIGENYGYTF.

The chain recombines TRBV5-4 with TRBJ2-1; D might be TRBD2 (5 bases). V was trimmed by 2 bases and J by 0 bases, leaving 15 bases between them. The CDR3 loop spans 17 amino acids. Germline V lookup: CDR1 SGHNT, CDR2 YYREEE (reference sequence). CDR3 sequence reads: CASSLKREISSYNEQFF. CDR3 bases: TGTGCCAGCAGCTTAAAGAGGGAGATTAGCTCCTACAATGAGCAGTTCTTC.

CDR3 DNA: TGTGCCAGCAGAGAGGCCCCGGGTCCGGCTTTCTTT. Its translation: CASREAPGPAFF. The gene calls are TRBV7-2 and TRBJ1-1; no reliable D call. The CDR3 sequence is 12 residues long. Germline values: CDR1 SGHTA, CDR2 FQGNSA. Trimming shortened V by 6 bases and J by 11 bases, and 16 bases separated the two germline ends.

The rearrangement uses TRBV11-2 and TRBJ2-1, with TRBD2 matching over 13 bases. The V gene end was trimmed by 1 base and the J gene end by 9 bases; junction bases not matched to a gene: 6. The CDR3 runs to 16 residues. From germline, CDR1 is SGHAT and CDR2 FQNNGV. CDR3 amino acids: CASSLGGLAGVLEQFF. The CDR3 DNA follows: TGTGCCAGCAGCTTAGGCGGACTAGCGGGAGTTCTTGAGCAGTTCTTC.

This chain links TRBV4-1 with TRBJ2-2; no firm D call. This CDR3 has 15 residues. The V gene's germline CDR1 is MGHRA and CDR2 YSYEKL. Trimming stripped 4 bases from V and 8 bases from J, with 17 bases between. CDR3 sequence reads: CASSRSHSLGGELFF. The CDR3 DNA reads TGCGCCAGCAGCCGATCTCACTCCCTAGGTGGGGAGCTGTTTTTT.

The chain is built from TRBV6-6 and TRBJ2-3, with TRBD2 matching 7 bases. Germline-derived CDR1 and CDR2 are MNHNY and SVGAGI (reference sequence). J was trimmed by 2 bases and V by 0 bases; bases with no gene match: 5. The CDR3 runs 16 residues. The CDR3 reads CASSYSAAGHTDTQYF. Written as DNA, the CDR3 is TGTGCCAGCAGTTACTCCGCAGCGGGGCACACAGATACGCAGTATTTT.

The chain uses TRBV2 and TRBJ2-3, with D unclear. The CDR3 runs 11 residues. From germline, CDR1 is SNHLY and CDR2 FYNNEI. The ends were cut back, 8 bases at V and 1 base at J, with 4 bases in the middle. In nucleotides, the CDR3 is TGTGCCAGCCCAGGCACAGATACGCAGTATTTT. Translated, it gives CASPGTDTQYF.

This clone was picked up one time. The CDR3 sequence is CASSLEAGGIYEQFF. CDR3 DNA: TGTGCCAGCAGCTTAGAGGCAGGGGGCATCTATGAGCAGTTCTTC. This chain joins TRBV11-3 and TRBJ2-1; TRBD1 agrees at 8 bases. The CDR3 is 15 residues long. V gave up 0 bases and J gave up 8 bases; unmatched junction bases: 6. Germline V CDR1 and CDR2: SGHNT, YENEEA.

The chain recombines TRBV4-1 with TRBJ1-2; D may be TRBD1 (5 bases). The CDR3 totals 15 residues. Per the germline V gene, CDR1 is MGHRA and CDR2 is YSYEKL. V dropped 0 bases and J dropped 4 bases, with 12 bases sitting between them. The DNA of the CDR3 is TGCGCCAGCAGCCAAGATCAGCAGGGACTCTATGGCTACACCTTC. Translation gives CASSQDQQGLYGYTF.

This clone was seen only a few times. The J gene is TRBJ2-5, the V gene TRBV6-6, with D possibly being TRBD2 (5 bases). V shed 8 bases and J shed 2 bases, with 18 bases lying between them. There are 15 residues in the CDR3. The V gene's germline CDR1 is MNHNY and CDR2 SVGAGI (reference sequence). The CDR3, as DNA: TGTGCCAGCGGACTTTATTTGGGTTCACAAGAGACCCAGTACTTC. Translated, it gives CASGLYLGSQETQYF.

The V call is TRBV2, the J call TRBJ1-5; TRBD1 might be the D (6 bases). The CDR3 runs 15 residues. CDR1 SNHLY and CDR2 FYNNEI come from the germline V gene. Trimming removed 6 bases from V and 0 bases from J, with 12 bases in between. The CDR3 loop reads CASRLTGNSNQPQHF. In DNA form, the CDR3 reads TGTGCCAGCAGGCTTACAGGGAATAGCAATCAGCCCCAGCATTTT.

The CDR3 here is CASRNSGGPDTQYF. The CDR3 bases are TGTGCCAGCAGAAACAGCGGGGGGCCAGATACGCAGTATTTT. This chain links TRBV6-5 with TRBJ2-3; 9 bases are a match to TRBD2. The CDR3 consists of 14 residues. Unmatched junction bases numbered 5, after V lost 6 bases and J lost 4 bases. In germline, CDR1 is MNHEY, CDR2 SVGAGI.

This chain uses TRBV19 with TRBJ2-3; 10 bases line up with TRBD2. Trimming cost V 6 bases and J 4 bases; bases outside gene matches: 4. CDR3 size: 14 residues. Per the germline V gene, CDR1 is LNHDA and CDR2 is SQIVND (reference sequence). The CDR3 coding sequence is TGTGCCAGTAGCCCCCTAGCGGGAGCAGATACGCAGTATTTT. It is translated as CASSPLAGADTQYF.

The rearrangement uses TRBV30 and TRBJ2-4; a possible D gene is TRBD1 (6 bases). Germline V gene data show CDR1 as GTSNPN and CDR2 as SVGIG (reference sequence). Trimming stripped 2 bases from V and 7 bases from J, with 15 bases between. The CDR3 runs 14 residues. CDR3 residues: CAWSPGHKINIQYF. The CDR3 DNA reads as TGTGCCTGGAGTCCGGGACACAAGATTAACATTCAGTACTTC.

This clone was detected once. Additional DNA sequences in this sample encode the identical CDR3. The chain carries TRBV27 and TRBJ1-5; TRBD1 might be the D (5 bases). The CDR3 has 14 amino acids. Trimming stripped 2 bases from V and 7 bases from J, with 12 bases between. The germline V gene has CDR1 MNHEY and CDR2 SMNVEV (reference sequence). The CDR3 sequence is CASSLGQGRQPQHF. CDR3 coding DNA: TGTGCCAGCAGTTTAGGGCAGGGTCGCCAGCCCCAGCATTTT.

The rearrangement links TRBV9 to TRBJ2-1; the match to TRBD2 covers 10 bases. Germline V gives CDR1 SGDLS, CDR2 YYNGEE. This CDR3 spans 15 amino acids. V trimming: 3 bases; J trimming: 6 bases; junction bases outside the gene matches: 6. The CDR3 protein is CASSGRLAGFNEQFF. In DNA, the CDR3 is TGTGCCAGCAGCGGACGACTAGCGGGCTTCAATGAGCAGTTCTTC.

This chain's CDR3 is CASNLTDRRNQPQHF. CDR3 bases: TGTGCCAGCAACCTGACGGACAGGCGCAATCAGCCCCAGCATTTT. This chain uses TRBV7-9 with TRBJ1-5; 7 nucleotides agree with TRBD1. This CDR3 contains 15 residues. The germline V gene has CDR1 SEHNR and CDR2 FQNEAQ (reference sequence). The junction had 8 bases not matched to a gene; V was cut back by 7 bases and J by 2 bases.

This sequence joins TRBV7-6 and TRBJ1-1, with D unresolved. This CDR3 contains 14 residues. Germline V gene lookup returns CDR1 SGHVS and CDR2 FNYEAQ. The V end was cut by 3 bases, the J end by 1 base, with 9 bases between. The CDR3 DNA reads TGTGCCAGCAGCTTCGGGGAGAGGAACACTGAAGCTTTCTTT. It translates to CASSFGERNTEAFF.

The genes are TRBV7-9 and TRBJ2-1, with TRBD2 as a possible D gene (6 bases). Deletions cut 5 bases from V and 1 base from J, with 12 bases between. Germline V lookup: CDR1 SEHNR, CDR2 FQNEAQ (reference sequence). This CDR3 spans 15 amino acids. The CDR3: CASSGRRGSYNEQFF. The CDR3 region has the DNA TGTGCCAGCAGCGGGAGGCGTGGATCCTACAATGAGCAGTTCTTC.